A single sample gave rise to the 27 T cell receptor beta chains below, sequenced in a study of molecular identifiers for immune sequencing clone quantification. In TCRdb, the PCR reads were re-called with MiXCR into one record per CDR3 protein. In the table there are about 510,000 distinct CDR3 sequences, about a quarter of which are singletons. Sequencing was carried out using naive CD8+ T cells from blood, with Jurkat cell RNA spiked in. Regarding subset: FACS-sorted CD8+CD4-CCR7+CD45RA+ naive T cells. The receptors here all came from a human donor in good health. Some libraries in this study had Jurkat cell RNA spiked in.

This clonotype was seen many times. The gene calls are TRBV2 and TRBJ2-5; D gene ambiguous. This CDR3 has 12 residues. Germline V gives CDR1 SNHLY, CDR2 FYNNEI. Trimming took 6 bases from V and 7 from J, leaving 12 bases between them. In nucleotides, the CDR3 is TGTGCCAGCAGGAACCGATATGGGACCCAGTACTTC. The encoded protein is CASRNRYGTQYF.

The genes are TRBV5-5 and TRBJ2-7; no reliable D call. This CDR3 contains 16 residues. Germline CDR1 and CDR2: SGHKS and YYEKEE (reference sequence). Between the trimmed V and J ends, which lost 7 bases and 2 bases, there was a span of 22 bases. The CDR3 is CASSKNPMDLTYEQYF. The CDR3 region has the DNA TGTGCCAGCTCAAAGAACCCAATGGACCTCACCTACGAGCAGTACTTC. The full variable domain, in which reference TRBV5-5 and TRBJ2-7 provide the parts outside the CDR3, is DAGVTQSPTHLIKTRGQQVTLRCSPISGHKSVSWYQQVLGQGPQFIFQYYEKEERGRGNFPDRFSARQFPNYSSELNVNALLLGDSALYLCASSKNPMDLTYEQYFGPGTRLTVT.

Concerning this clonotype: The junction shows a germline mismatch at one end, possibly a read error. The chain couples TRBV20-1 to TRBJ2-7; 7 bases align to TRBD1. The CDR3 spans 15 residues. CDR1 and CDR2 from the germline V gene are DFQATT and SNEGSKA (reference sequence). Written as DNA, the CDR3 is TGCAGTGCTAGGGACCGGGACAGAGTCCCCTACGAGCGGTACTTC. It encodes CSARDRDRVPYERYF.

A word on this clonotype: Since a much larger clone is just one base distant, this may be a read error. The V gene is TRBV20-1, the J gene TRBJ1-1; 7 bases match TRBD1. The V and J ends lost 7 bases and 4 bases, in that order; junction bases with no gene match: 18. From germline, CDR1 is DFQATT and CDR2 SNEGSKA (reference sequence). The CDR3 is 16 amino acids. CDR3 sequence reads: CSGGGRGLGLLTEAFF. The CDR3 region has the DNA TGCAGTGGAGGGGGCAGGGGCCTCGGATTACTCACTGAAGCTTTCTTT.

This clonotype was seen only a few times. This sequence joins TRBV5-4 and TRBJ2-5; possibly TRBD2 for D (5 bases). Deletions cut 5 bases from V and 2 bases from J, with 13 bases between. CDR1 and CDR2 (germline): SGHNT, YYREEE (reference sequence). The length of the CDR3 is 14 residues. The CDR3 loop reads CASSSGLDQETQYF. The CDR3 DNA reads TGTGCCAGCAGTTCTGGACTGGATCAAGAGACCCAGTACTTC.

On this clonotype itself: Just one base apart from a much larger clone, this may be a read error. J is TRBJ1-1 and V is TRBV4-1, with 7 bases lining up with TRBD1. Germline V gives CDR1 MGHRA, CDR2 YSYEKL. This CDR3 spans 17 amino acids. V lost 2 bases to trimming and J lost 4 bases; unmatched junction nucleotides: 13. The CDR3 sequence is CASSQPGQEAMSTEAFF. The CDR3 DNA sequence: TGCGCCAGCAGCCAACCTGGACAGGAGGCCATGAGCACTGAAGCTTTCTTT.

This clonotype was seen more than once but under ten times. J is TRBJ2-2 and V is TRBV7-9, with TRBD2 identical over 10 bases. Germline CDR1 reads SEHNR; CDR2 reads FQNEAQ (reference sequence). Trimming took 7 bases from V and 6 from J; bases not matched to a gene: 14. This CDR3 is built from 17 residues. The CDR3 region has the DNA TGTGCCAGCACAACGCGAGAGGGACTAGCGATGGCCGGGGAGCTGTTTTTT. The encoded protein is CASTTREGLAMAGELFF. Full variable domain (outside the CDR3, taken from reference TRBV7-9 and TRBJ2-2): DTGVSQNPRHKITKRGQNVTFRCDPISEHNRLYWYRQTLGQGPEFLTYFQNEAQLEKSRLLSDRFSAERPKGSFSTLEIQRTEQGDSAMYLCASTTREGLAMAGELFFGEGSRLTVL.

This clonotype was seen only a few times. The rearrangement links TRBV4-1 to TRBJ2-7, with 8 bases aligning to TRBD1. There are 15 residues in the CDR3. From germline, CDR1 is MGHRA and CDR2 YSYEKL. Germline trimming cut 5 bases from V and 0 bases from J; bases unmatched to any gene: 6. In DNA, the CDR3 is TGCGCCAGCAGCATAGGAGACAGGGGCTCCTACGAGCAGTACTTC. This encodes CASSIGDRGSYEQYF.

This clonotype was detected ten times or more. The chain carries TRBV25-1 and TRBJ2-3; no definite D call. Germline loops: CDR1 MGHDK, CDR2 SYGVNS. V shed 3 bases and J shed 2 bases, with 15 bases lying between them. The CDR3 loop spans 16 amino acids. The DNA for the CDR3 is TGTGCCAGCAGTGAGGCAGAAAGTCTTTTCACAGATACGCAGTATTTT. This codes for CASSEAESLFTDTQYF.

The chain has TRBV5-8 and TRBJ2-5, with D possibly being TRBD1 (6 bases). Germline V lookup: CDR1 SGHTS, CDR2 YDEGEE. The CDR3 runs to 18 residues. The ends were cut back, 1 base at V and 4 bases at J, with 23 bases in the middle. CDR3 amino acids: CASSLRGYRDDFGETQYF. Here the CDR3 DNA reads TGTGCCAGCAGCTTGCGCGGGTACAGGGACGATTTTGGAGAGACCCAGTACTTC.

The chain couples TRBV11-1 to TRBJ2-3; 7 bases line up with TRBD2. The V and J ends lost 4 bases and 3 bases, in that order; junction bases with no gene match: 16. The germline gives CDR1 SGHAT, CDR2 FQDESV (reference sequence). The CDR3 is 18 residues long. The CDR3 protein is CASSSRLARLGSTDTQYF. For the CDR3, the DNA is TGTGCCAGCAGCTCCAGACTAGCAAGACTAGGGTCAACAGATACGCAGTATTTT.

In the case of this clonotype: The conserved phenylalanine or tryptophan normally closing the CDR3 is absent here, so this likely arose from a read error. V usage is TRBV7-2 and J usage is TRBJ2-3; TRBD1 might be the D (6 bases). The CDR3 is 15 amino acids. V was pared by 1 base and J by 1 base, with 9 bases between. Germline V gene lookup returns CDR1 SGHTA and CDR2 FQGNSA. CDR3 in amino acids: CASSLGQGRTDTQYV. The DNA of the CDR3 is TGTGCCAGCAGCTTAGGCCAGGGGCGCACAGATACGCAGTATGTT.

This clonotype was seen only a few times. This chain connects TRBV7-9 to TRBJ2-3, with 11 bases aligning to TRBD2. After removal of 4 bases from V and 2 bases from J, the junction contained 8 bases not matched to a gene. Germline V gene data show CDR1 as SEHNR and CDR2 as FQNEAQ (reference sequence). The CDR3 spans 17 residues. CDR3: CASSSQLAGEDTDTQYF. The CDR3 DNA follows: TGTGCCAGCAGCTCACAACTAGCGGGGGAGGACACAGATACGCAGTATTTT.

The table lists this clonotype with a count of one. The V call is TRBV4-1, the J call TRBJ2-7; D possibly corresponds to TRBD1 (6 bases). CDR3 length: 15 residues. Germline V lookup: CDR1 MGHRA, CDR2 YSYEKL. Trimming took off 4 bases at V and 5 bases at J, with 18 bases between the two ends. CDR3 bases: TGCGCCAGCAGCCCCCAAAGGACAGACCGGGACGAGCAGTACTTC. This gives the protein CASSPQRTDRDEQYF.

This clonotype was recorded a few times. The chain uses TRBV6-2 or TRBV6-3 and TRBJ2-3; TRBD2 matches at 10 bases. The ends lost 8 bases at V and 4 bases at J; junction bases unmatched: 6. Germline V gene data show CDR1 as MNHEY and CDR2 as SVGEGT. The CDR3 length is 14 residues. The CDR3 bases are TGTGCCAGCGGGCTAGCGGGAGCCTCAGATACGCAGTATTTT. This sequence encodes CASGLAGASDTQYF.

This clonotype has more than one count but fewer than ten. The J gene is TRBJ2-7, the V gene TRBV10-3; no definite D call. V lost 0 bases, J lost 3 bases, and 9 bases lay in between. The CDR3 runs 14 residues. The germline CDR1 and CDR2 sequences are ENHRY and SYGVKD. CDR3 region: CAISESTRHYEQYF. CDR3 sequence (DNA): TGTGCCATCAGTGAGTCGACCCGCCACTACGAGCAGTACTTC.

V and J are TRBV14 and TRBJ2-7; D might be TRBD2 (6 bases). Trimming cost V 3 bases and J 3 bases, with 15 bases left between them. CDR1 is SGHDN, CDR2 FVKESK, per germline. The CDR3 extends over 15 amino acids. DNA for the CDR3: TGTGCCAGCAGCCAGAAGGGACTCTCCCTCTACGAGCAGTACTTC. Amino acid sequence: CASSQKGLSLYEQYF.

The chain has TRBV4-3 and TRBJ2-7, with D perhaps TRBD1 (5 bases). The ends were cut back, 0 bases at V and 4 bases at J, with 10 bases in the middle. Germline CDR1 LGHNA, CDR2 YSLEER. The length of the CDR3 is 14 residues. CDR3 nucleotides: TGCGCCAGCAGCCAAGAGACAGACCATTACGAGCAGTACTTC. Translated, it gives CASSQETDHYEQYF.

CDR3 coding DNA: TGTGCCAGCAGCTCAAGACTAGCGGGGGGGGAGCAGTACTTC. This sequence encodes CASSSRLAGGEQYF. The chain carries TRBV7-6 and TRBJ2-7; 14 positions match TRBD2. Trimming removed 4 bases from V and 7 bases from J; junction bases left unmatched: 3. The CDR3 length is 14 residues. The germline V gene has CDR1 SGHVS and CDR2 FNYEAQ.

This clonotype came up many times. V is TRBV7-2 and J is TRBJ2-3, with D possibly being TRBD2 (6 bases). The CDR3 length is 17 residues. Germline-derived CDR1 and CDR2 are SGHTA and FQGNSA. Trimming removed 1 base from V and 0 bases from J, with 14 bases in between. The CDR3 protein is CASSLGLRGLSTDTQYF. DNA for the CDR3: TGTGCCAGCAGCTTAGGCCTGCGGGGACTTAGCACAGATACGCAGTATTTT.

A few counts support this clonotype. This chain joins TRBV11-3 and TRBJ2-1; D call uncertain. Trimming cost V 2 bases and J 7 bases, with 9 bases left between them. Germline V gene data show CDR1 as SGHNT and CDR2 as YENEEA. The CDR3 has 13 amino acids. The CDR3 protein is CASSLSYGNEQFF. CDR3 nucleotide sequence: TGTGCCAGCAGCTTAAGTTATGGGAATGAGCAGTTCTTC.

The chain recombines TRBV20-1 with TRBJ2-3, with TRBD1 matching 10 bases. CDR1 is DFQATT, CDR2 SNEGSKA, per germline (reference sequence). The junction had 15 bases not matched to a gene; V was cut back by 3 bases and J by 0 bases. The CDR3 is 19 residues long. CDR3 sequence (DNA): TGCAGTGCTAGTGTGGAGGGGACAGGGGAGTTTTTTAGCACAGATACGCAGTATTTT. Its translation is CSASVEGTGEFFSTDTQYF.

The chain has TRBV6-2 or TRBV6-3 and TRBJ2-7; possibly TRBD1 for D (5 bases). Germline assignment: CDR1 MNHEY and CDR2 SVGEGT. This CDR3 comprises 12 residues. The V gene lost 2 bases and the J gene lost 5 bases, with 7 bases spanning the gap. The chain's CDR3 is CASSYLRDEQYF. The CDR3, as DNA: TGTGCCAGCAGTTACCTCAGGGACGAGCAGTACTTC.

The J gene is TRBJ2-1, the V gene TRBV15; D call uncertain. CDR3 length: 14 amino acids. The germline V gene encodes CDR1 LNHNV and CDR2 YYDKDF (reference sequence). Between the trimmed V and J ends, which lost 0 bases and 6 bases, there was a span of 9 bases. The CDR3 loop is CATSREAGINEQFF. CDR3 in DNA: TGTGCCACCAGCAGAGAGGCAGGAATCAATGAGCAGTTCTTC.

With regard to this clonotype: A read error may be the cause here, since a much bigger clone is one base away. The CDR3 does not end in the conserved phenylalanine or tryptophan, so this is likely a read error. V is TRBV4-1 and J is TRBJ2-7; D is perhaps TRBD1 (5 bases). The ends were cut back, 1 base at V and 4 bases at J, with 17 bases in the middle. Germline CDR1 is MGHRA and CDR2 is YSYEKL. The CDR3 contains 16 residues. CDR3 sequence reads: CASSQGRATDLYEQYY. The CDR3 nucleotides are TGCGCCAGCAGCCAAGGTAGAGCGACAGACCTTTACGAGCAGTACTAC.

Turning to this clonotype: The junction shows a germline mismatch at one end, possibly a read error. The rearrangement joins TRBV7-9 to TRBJ1-1; possibly TRBD1 for D (5 bases). The CDR3 length is 14 residues. The germline V gene encodes CDR1 SEHNR and CDR2 FQNEAQ (reference sequence). CDR3 sequence (DNA): TGTGCCGGCAGCCCAATGGGGGTTAACACTGAAGCTTTCTTT. Its protein product is CAGSPMGVNTEAFF.

The chain carries TRBV5-1 and TRBJ2-7; D possibly corresponds to TRBD2 (6 bases). CDR1 and CDR2 (germline): SGHRS, YFSETQ. The CDR3 is made up of 15 amino acids. The V end was cut by 2 bases, the J end by 6 bases, with 18 bases between. The CDR3 is CASSFFPGGGIEQYF. Written as DNA, the CDR3 is TGCGCCAGCAGCTTCTTCCCCGGGGGTGGGATCGAGCAGTACTTC.